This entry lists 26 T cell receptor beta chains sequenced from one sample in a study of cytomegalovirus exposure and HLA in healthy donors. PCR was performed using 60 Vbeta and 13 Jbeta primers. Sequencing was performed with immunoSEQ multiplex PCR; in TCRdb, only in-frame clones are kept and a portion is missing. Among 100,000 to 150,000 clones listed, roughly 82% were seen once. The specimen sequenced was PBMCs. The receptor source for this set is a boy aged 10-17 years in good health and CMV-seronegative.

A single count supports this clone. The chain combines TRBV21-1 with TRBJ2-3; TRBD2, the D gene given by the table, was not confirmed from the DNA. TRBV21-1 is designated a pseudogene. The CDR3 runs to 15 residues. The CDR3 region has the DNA TGTGCCAGCAGCAATATGGCGGAGAACACAGATACGCAGTATTTT. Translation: CASSNMAENTDTQYF.

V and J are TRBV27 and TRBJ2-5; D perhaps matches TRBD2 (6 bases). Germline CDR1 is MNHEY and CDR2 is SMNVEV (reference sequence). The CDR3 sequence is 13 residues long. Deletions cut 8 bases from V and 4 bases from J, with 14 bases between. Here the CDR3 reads CASAPMRGETQYF. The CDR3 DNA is TGTGCCAGCGCTCCTATGCGGGGAGAGACCCAGTACTTC.

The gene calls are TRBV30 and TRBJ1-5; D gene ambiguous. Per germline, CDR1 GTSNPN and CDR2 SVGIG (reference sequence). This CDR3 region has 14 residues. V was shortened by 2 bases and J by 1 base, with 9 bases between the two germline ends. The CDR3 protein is CAWSLGQSNQPQHF. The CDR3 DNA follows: TGTGCCTGGAGTCTTGGGCAGAGCAATCAGCCCCAGCATTTT.

DNA of the CDR3: TGTGCCAGCAGCTTGGTCGCGGGACAGGGTAACTATGGCTACACCTTC. This gives the protein CASSLVAGQGNYGYTF. The chain is built from TRBV5-6 and TRBJ1-2, with 9 positions matching TRBD1. Trimming at V came to 0 bases and at J to 1 base, leaving 4 bases not matched to a gene. The V gene's germline CDR1 is SGHDT and CDR2 YYEEEE. The CDR3 covers 16 residues.

CDR3 residues: CASSLARGKGNEQFF. The CDR3 DNA follows: TGTGCCAGCAGCTTAGCGCGGGGGAAGGGCAATGAGCAGTTCTTC. The rearrangement uses TRBV7-2 and TRBJ2-1, with 7 nucleotides matching TRBD2. Germline loops: CDR1 SGHTA, CDR2 FQGNSA. After removal of 0 bases from V and 6 bases from J, the junction contained 5 bases not matched to a gene. The CDR3 consists of 15 residues.

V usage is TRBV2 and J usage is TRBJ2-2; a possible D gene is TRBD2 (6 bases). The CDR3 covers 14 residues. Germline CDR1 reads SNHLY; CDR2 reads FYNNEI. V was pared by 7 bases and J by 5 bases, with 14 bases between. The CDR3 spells CASTFIRGTGELFF. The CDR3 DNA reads TGTGCCAGCACCTTCATACGGGGGACCGGGGAGCTGTTTTTT.

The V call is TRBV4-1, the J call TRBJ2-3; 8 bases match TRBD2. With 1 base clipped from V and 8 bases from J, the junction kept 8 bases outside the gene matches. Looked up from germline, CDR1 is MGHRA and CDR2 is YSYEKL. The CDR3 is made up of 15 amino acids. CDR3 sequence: CASSQAGLAGFTQYF. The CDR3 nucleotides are TGCGCCAGCAGCCAAGCGGGGCTAGCGGGCTTTACGCAGTATTTT.

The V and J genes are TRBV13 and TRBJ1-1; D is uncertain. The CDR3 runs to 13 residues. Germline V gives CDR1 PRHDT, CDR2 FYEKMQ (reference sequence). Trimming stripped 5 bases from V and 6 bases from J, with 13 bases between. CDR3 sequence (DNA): TGTGCCAGCAGCGTGAGAAGAGGCCCTGAAGCTTTCTTT. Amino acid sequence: CASSVRRGPEAFF.

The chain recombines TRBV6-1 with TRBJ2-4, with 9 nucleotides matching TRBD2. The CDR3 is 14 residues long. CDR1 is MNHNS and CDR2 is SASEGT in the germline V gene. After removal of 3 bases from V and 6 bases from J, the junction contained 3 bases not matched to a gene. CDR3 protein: CASSDGAGGNIQYF. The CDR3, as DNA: TGTGCCAGCAGTGACGGAGCGGGAGGAAACATTCAGTACTTC.

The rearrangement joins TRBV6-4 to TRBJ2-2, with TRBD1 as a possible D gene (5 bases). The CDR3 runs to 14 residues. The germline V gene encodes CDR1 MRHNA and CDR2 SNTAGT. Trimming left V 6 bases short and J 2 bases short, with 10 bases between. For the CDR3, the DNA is TGTGCCAGCAGACTGGACACTAACACCGGGGAGCTGTTTTTT. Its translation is CASRLDTNTGELFF.

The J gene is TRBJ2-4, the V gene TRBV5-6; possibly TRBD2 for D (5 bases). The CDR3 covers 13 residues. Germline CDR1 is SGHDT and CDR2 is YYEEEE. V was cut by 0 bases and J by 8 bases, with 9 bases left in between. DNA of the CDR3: TGTGCCAGCAGCTTGGGAGGGCGGGACATTCAGTACTTC. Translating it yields CASSLGGRDIQYF.

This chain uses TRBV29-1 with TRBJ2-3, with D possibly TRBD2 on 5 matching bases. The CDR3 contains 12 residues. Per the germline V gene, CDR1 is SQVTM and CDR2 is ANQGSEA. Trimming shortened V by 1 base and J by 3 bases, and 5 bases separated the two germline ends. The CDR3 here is CSVEGETDTQYF. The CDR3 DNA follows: TGCAGCGTTGAAGGGGAGACAGATACGCAGTATTTT.

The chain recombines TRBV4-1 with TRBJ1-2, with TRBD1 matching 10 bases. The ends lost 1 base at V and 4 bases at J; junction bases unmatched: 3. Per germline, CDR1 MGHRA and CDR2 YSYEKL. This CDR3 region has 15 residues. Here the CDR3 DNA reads TGCGCCAGCAGCCAAGCGGGACAGGGGATCTATGGCTACACCTTC. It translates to CASSQAGQGIYGYTF.

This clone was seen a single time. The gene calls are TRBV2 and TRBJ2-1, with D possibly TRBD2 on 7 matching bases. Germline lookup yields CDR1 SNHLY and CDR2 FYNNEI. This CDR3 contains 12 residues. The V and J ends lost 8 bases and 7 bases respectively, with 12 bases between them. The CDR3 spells CASGGRGNEQFF. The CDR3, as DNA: TGTGCCAGCGGGGGGAGGGGGAATGAGCAGTTCTTC. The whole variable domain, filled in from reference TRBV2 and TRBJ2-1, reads EPEVTQTPSHQVTQMGQEVILRCVPISNHLYFYWYRQILGQKVEFLVSFYNNEISEKSEIFDDQFSVERPDGSNFTLKIRSTKLEDSAMYFCASGGRGNEQFFGPGTRLTVL.

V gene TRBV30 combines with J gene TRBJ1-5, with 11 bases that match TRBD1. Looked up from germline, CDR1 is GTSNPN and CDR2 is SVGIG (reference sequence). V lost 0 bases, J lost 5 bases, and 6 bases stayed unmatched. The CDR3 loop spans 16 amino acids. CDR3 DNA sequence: TGTGCCTGGAGTGTACGTGGACAGGGGGCCTATCAGCCCCAGCATTTT. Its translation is CAWSVRGQGAYQPQHF.

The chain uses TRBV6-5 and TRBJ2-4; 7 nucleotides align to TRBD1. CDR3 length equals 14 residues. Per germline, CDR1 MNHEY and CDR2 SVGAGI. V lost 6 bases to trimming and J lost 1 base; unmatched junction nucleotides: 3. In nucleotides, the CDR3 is TGTGCCAGCAGACTGACAGGGGCCAAAAACATTCAGTACTTC. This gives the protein CASRLTGAKNIQYF.

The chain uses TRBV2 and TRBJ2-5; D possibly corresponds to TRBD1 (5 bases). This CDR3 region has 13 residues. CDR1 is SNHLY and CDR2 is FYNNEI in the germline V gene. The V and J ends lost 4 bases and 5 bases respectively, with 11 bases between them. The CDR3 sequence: CASSGQHGETQYF. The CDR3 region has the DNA TGTGCCAGCAGTGGACAGCACGGGGAGACCCAGTACTTC.

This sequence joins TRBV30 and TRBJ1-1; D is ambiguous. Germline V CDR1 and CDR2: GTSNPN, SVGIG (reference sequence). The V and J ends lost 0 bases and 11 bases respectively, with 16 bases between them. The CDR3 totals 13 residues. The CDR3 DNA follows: TGTGCCTGGAGTGTACTACCGGGGAACGATGCTTTCTTT. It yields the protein CAWSVLPGNDAFF.

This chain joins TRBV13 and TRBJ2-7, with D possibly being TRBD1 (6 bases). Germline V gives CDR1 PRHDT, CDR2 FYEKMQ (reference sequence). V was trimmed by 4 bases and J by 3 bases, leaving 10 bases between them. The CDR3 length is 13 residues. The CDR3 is CASSWWDNYEQYF. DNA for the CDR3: TGTGCCAGCAGCTGGTGGGACAACTACGAGCAGTACTTC. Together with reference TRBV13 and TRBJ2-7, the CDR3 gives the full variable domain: AAGVIQSPRHLIKEKRETATLKCYPIPRHDTVYWYQQGPGQDPQFLISFYEKMQSDKGSIPDRFSAQQFSDYHSELNMSSLELGDSALYFCASSWWDNYEQYFGPGTRLTVT.

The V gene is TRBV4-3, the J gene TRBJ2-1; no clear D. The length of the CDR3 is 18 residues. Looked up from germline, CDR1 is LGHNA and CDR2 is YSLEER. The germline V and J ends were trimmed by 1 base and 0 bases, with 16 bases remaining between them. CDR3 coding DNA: TGCGCCAGCAGCCAAGGCGAAGTTTCCCGAAACTCCTACAATGAGCAGTTCTTC. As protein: CASSQGEVSRNSYNEQFF.

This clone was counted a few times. The CDR3 region has the DNA TGTGCCAGCAGCCTCACAGGGACGGGGTACACTGAAGCTTTCTTT. Protein: CASSLTGTGYTEAFF. The V gene is TRBV27, the J gene TRBJ1-1, with D perhaps matching TRBD1 (6 bases). The CDR3 contains 15 residues. The germline CDR1 and CDR2 sequences are MNHEY and SMNVEV (reference sequence). Trimming left V 6 bases short and J 3 bases short, with 17 bases between.

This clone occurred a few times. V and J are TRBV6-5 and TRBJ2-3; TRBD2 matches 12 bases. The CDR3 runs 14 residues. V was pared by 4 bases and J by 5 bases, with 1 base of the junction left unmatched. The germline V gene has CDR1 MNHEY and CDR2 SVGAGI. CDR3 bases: TGTGCCAGCAGTTTGGGACTAGCGGGAGATACGCAGTATTTT. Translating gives CASSLGLAGDTQYF.

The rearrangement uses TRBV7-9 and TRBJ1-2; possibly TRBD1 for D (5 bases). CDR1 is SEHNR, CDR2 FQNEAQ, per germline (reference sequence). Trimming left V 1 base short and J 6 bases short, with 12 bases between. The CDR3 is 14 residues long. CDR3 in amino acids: CASSLDSGNNGYTF. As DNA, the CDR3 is TGTGCCAGCAGCTTAGATTCAGGGAACAATGGCTACACCTTC.

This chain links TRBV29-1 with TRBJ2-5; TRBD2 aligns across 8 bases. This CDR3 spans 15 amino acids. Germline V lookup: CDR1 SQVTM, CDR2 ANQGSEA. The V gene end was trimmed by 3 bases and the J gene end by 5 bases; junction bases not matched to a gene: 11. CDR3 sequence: CSVDLAGSRGETQYF. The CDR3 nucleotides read TGCAGCGTTGATCTAGCGGGTTCGCGGGGGGAGACCCAGTACTTC.

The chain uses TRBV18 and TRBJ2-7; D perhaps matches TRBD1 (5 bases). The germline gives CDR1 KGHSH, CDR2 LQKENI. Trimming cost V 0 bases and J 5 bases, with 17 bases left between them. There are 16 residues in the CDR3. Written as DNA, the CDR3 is TGTGCCAGCTCACCACCGGGCAGGGTTGAAACCAACGAGCAGTACTTC. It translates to CASSPPGRVETNEQYF. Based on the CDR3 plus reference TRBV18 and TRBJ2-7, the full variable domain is NAGVMQNPRHLVRRRGQEARLRCSPMKGHSHVYWYRQLPEEGLKFMVYLQKENIIDESGMPKERFSAEFPKEGPSILRIQQVVRGDSAAYFCASSPPGRVETNEQYFGPGTRLTVT.

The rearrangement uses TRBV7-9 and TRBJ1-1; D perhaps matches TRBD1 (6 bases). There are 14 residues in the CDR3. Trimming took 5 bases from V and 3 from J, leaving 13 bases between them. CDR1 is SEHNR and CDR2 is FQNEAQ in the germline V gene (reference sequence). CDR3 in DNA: TGTGCCAGCAGCCTACAGGGCAGGGACACTGAAGCTTTCTTT. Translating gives CASSLQGRDTEAFF.